These 2 T cell receptor beta chains were all obtained from the same sample, sequenced in a study of T cells in Graves' hyperthyroidism and ophthalmopathy. TCR beta CDR3 region amplification was performed from RNA transcripts. The HTBI primer set drove a first-round RT-PCR of the TCR CDR3. TCRdb independently ran MiXCR on the multiplex PCR reads; one entry per CDR3 protein. The sample consists of more than 550,000 distinct CDR3 sequences, roughly a sixth of them appearing once. The source material was blood. The receptors were gathered from a woman aged 45-65 years with Graves' hyperthyroidism that later progressed to Graves' ophthalmopathy.

The rearrangement links TRBV6-2 or TRBV6-3 to TRBJ1-4; possibly TRBD1 for D (5 bases). V lost 4 bases to trimming and J lost 0 bases, with 15 bases between them. Germline lookup yields CDR1 MNHEY and CDR2 SVGEGT. The CDR3 extends over 17 amino acids. CDR3 residues: CASSSYHRKPTNEKLFF. The CDR3 nucleotides are TGTGCCAGCAGTTCCTATCACAGGAAACCAACTAATGAAAAACTGTTTTTT.

This clonotype was detected ten times or more. The chain links TRBV3-1 to TRBJ1-6; D unresolved. From germline, CDR1 is LGHDT and CDR2 YNNKEL (reference sequence). Trimming took off 3 bases at V and 10 bases at J, with 10 bases between the two ends. This CDR3 spans 13 amino acids. CDR3 region: CASSQEARSPLHF. CDR3 sequence (DNA): TGTGCCAGCAGCCAGGAGGCTCGGTCACCCCTCCACTTT. Full variable domain (outside the CDR3, taken from reference TRBV3-1 and TRBJ1-6): DTAVSQTPKYLVTQMGNDKSIKCEQNLGHDTMYWYKQDSKKFLKIMFSYNNKELIINETVPNRFSPKSPDKAHLNLHINSLELGDSAVYFCASSQEARSPLHFGNGTRLTVT.